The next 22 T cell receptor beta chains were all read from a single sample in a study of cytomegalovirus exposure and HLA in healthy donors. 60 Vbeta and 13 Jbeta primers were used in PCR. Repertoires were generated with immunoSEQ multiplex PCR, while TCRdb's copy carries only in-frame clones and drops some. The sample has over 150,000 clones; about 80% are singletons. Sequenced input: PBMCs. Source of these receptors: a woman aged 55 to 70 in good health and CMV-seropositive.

The CDR3 nucleotides are TGTGCCAGCAGTCCCCGACAGGGAATGGGCAATCAGCCCCAGCATTTT. Its translation: CASSPRQGMGNQPQHF. This sequence joins TRBV28 and TRBJ1-5, with TRBD1 identical over 7 bases. V was pared by 5 bases and J by 2 bases, with 9 bases of the junction left unmatched. The CDR3 totals 16 residues. Germline CDR1 is MDHEN and CDR2 is SYDVKM.

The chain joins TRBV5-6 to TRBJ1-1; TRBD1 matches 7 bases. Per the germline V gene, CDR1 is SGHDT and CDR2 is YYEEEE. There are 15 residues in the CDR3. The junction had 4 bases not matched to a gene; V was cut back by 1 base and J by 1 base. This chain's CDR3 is CASSLMDRRNTEAFF. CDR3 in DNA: TGTGCCAGCAGCTTGATGGACAGGAGGAACACTGAAGCTTTCTTT.

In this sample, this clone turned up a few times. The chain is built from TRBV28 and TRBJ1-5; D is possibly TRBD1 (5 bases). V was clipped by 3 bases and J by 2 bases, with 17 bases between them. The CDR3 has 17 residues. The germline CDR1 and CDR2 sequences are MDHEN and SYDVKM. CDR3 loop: CASSLVLRGGGNQPQHF. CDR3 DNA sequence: TGTGCCAGCAGTTTGGTTCTACGGGGAGGGGGCAATCAGCCCCAGCATTTT.

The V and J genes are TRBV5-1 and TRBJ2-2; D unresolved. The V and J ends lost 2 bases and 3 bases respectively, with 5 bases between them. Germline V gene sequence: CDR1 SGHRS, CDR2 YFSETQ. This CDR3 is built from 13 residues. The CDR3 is CASSFPDTGELFF. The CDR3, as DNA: TGCGCCAGCAGCTTTCCGGACACCGGGGAGCTGTTTTTT.

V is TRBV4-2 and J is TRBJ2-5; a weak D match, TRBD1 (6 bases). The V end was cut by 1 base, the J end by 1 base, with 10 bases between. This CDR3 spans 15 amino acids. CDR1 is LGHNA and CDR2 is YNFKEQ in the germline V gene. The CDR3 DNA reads TGTGCCAGCAGCCAAGTAGGGGGAGCCCAAGAGACCCAGTACTTC. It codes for CASSQVGGAQETQYF.

The CDR3 protein is CASSPRTGGNQPQHF. The CDR3 DNA reads TGTGCCAGCTCACCGCGGACAGGCGGAAATCAGCCCCAGCATTTT. J is TRBJ1-5 and V is TRBV18; the match to TRBD1 covers 7 bases. J gave up 4 bases and V 3 bases, and 6 bases lay outside the gene matches. The V gene's germline CDR1 is KGHSH and CDR2 LQKENI. This CDR3 is built from 15 residues.

The CDR3 DNA follows: TGTGCCAGCAGCTTAAAGGGACAGGGGGCCATCGAGCAGTACTTC. It encodes CASSLKGQGAIEQYF. This chain uses TRBV7-2 with TRBJ2-7, with TRBD1 identical over 12 bases. Germline V gene data show CDR1 as SGHTA and CDR2 as FQGNSA. The CDR3 consists of 15 residues. Trimming cost V 2 bases and J 6 bases; bases outside gene matches: 5.

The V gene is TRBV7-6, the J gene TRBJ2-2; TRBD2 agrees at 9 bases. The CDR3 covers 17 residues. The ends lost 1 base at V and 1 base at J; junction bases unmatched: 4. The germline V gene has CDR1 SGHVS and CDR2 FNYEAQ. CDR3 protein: CASSLGASGVNTGELFF. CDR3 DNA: TGTGCCAGCAGCTTAGGTGCTAGCGGGGTGAACACCGGGGAGCTGTTTTTT.

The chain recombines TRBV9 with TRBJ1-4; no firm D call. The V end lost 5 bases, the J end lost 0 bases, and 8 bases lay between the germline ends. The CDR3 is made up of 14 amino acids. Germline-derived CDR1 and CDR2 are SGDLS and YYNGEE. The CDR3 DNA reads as TGTGCCAGCAGTTTTTCTGCAACTAATGAAAAACTGTTTTTT. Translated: CASSFSATNEKLFF.

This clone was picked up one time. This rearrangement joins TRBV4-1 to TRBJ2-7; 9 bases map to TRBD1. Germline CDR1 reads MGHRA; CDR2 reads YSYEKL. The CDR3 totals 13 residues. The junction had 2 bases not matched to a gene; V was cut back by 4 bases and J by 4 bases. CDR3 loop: CASSPDRGYEQYF. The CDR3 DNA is TGCGCCAGCAGCCCGGACAGGGGATACGAGCAGTACTTC.

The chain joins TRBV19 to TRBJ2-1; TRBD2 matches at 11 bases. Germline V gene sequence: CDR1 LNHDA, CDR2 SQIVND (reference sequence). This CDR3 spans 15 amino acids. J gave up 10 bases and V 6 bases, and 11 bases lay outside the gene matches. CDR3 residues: CASRPVAGGVWEQFF. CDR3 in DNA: TGTGCCAGTAGGCCCGTAGCGGGGGGGGTTTGGGAGCAGTTCTTC.

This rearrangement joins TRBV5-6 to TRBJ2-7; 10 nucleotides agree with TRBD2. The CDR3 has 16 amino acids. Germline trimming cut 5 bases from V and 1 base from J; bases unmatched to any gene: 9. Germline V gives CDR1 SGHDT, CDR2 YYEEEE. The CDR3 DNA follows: TGTGCCAGCAGTTTAGGCGGGACTAGCGAGTCCTACGAGCAGTACTTC. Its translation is CASSLGGTSESYEQYF.

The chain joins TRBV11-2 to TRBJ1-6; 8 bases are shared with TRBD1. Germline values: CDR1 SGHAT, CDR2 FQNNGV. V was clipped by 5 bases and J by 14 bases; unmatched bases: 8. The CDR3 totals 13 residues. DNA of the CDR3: TGTGCCAGCAGCCCAGGGGGCGTTGGGTCCCTCCACTTT. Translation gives CASSPGGVGSLHF.

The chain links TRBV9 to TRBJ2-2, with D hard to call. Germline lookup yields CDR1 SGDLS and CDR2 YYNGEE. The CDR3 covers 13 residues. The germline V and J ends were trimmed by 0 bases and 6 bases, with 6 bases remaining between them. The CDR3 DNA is TGTGCCAGCAGCGTAGAGCCGTCCGGGGAGCTGTTTTTT. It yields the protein CASSVEPSGELFF. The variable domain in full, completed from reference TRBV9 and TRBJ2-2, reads DSGVTQTPKHLITATGQRVTLRCSPRSGDLSVYWYQQSLDQGLQFLIQYYNGEERAKGNILERFSAQQFPDLHSELNLSSLELGDSALYFCASSVEPSGELFFGEGSRLTVL.

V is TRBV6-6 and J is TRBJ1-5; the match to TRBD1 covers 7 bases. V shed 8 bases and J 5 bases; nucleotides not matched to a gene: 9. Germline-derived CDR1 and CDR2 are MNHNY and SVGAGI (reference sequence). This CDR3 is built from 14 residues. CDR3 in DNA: TGTGCCAGCCTACAGGGGTATGTCGATCAGCCCCAGCATTTT. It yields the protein CASLQGYVDQPQHF.

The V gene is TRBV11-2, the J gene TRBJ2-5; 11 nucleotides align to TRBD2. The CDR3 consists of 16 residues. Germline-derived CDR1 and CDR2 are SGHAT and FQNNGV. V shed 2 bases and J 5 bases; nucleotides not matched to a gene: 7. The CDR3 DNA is TGTGCCAGCAGCTTATTGGGACTAGCGGTTCAGGAGACCCAGTACTTC. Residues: CASSLLGLAVQETQYF.

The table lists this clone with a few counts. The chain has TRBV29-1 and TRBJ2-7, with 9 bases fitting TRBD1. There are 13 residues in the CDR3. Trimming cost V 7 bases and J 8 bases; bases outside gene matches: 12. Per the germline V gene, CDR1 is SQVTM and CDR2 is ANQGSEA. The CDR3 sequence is CSATAGTGYKQYF. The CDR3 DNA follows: TGCAGCGCTACGGCGGGGACAGGGTACAAGCAGTACTTC.

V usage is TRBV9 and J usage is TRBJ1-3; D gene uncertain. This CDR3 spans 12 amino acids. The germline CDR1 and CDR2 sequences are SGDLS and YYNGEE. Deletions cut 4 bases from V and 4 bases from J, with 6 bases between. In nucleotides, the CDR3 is TGTGCCAGCAGCCCCCGGGGAAACACCATATATTTT. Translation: CASSPRGNTIYF. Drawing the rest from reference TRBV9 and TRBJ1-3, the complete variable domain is DSGVTQTPKHLITATGQRVTLRCSPRSGDLSVYWYQQSLDQGLQFLIQYYNGEERAKGNILERFSAQQFPDLHSELNLSSLELGDSALYFCASSPRGNTIYFGEGSWLTVV.

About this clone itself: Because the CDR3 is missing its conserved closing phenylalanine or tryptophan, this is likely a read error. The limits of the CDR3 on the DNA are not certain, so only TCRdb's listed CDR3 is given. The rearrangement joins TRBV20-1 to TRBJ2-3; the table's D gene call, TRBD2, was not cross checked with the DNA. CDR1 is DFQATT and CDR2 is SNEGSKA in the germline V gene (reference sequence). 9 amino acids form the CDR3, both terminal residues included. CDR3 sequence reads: CSANPFVGK.

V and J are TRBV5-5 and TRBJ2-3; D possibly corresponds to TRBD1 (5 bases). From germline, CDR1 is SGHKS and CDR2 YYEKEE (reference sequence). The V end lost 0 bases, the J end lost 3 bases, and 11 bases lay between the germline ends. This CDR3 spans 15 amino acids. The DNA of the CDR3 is TGTGCCAGCAGCTTGGAGGGGATAACTACAGATACGCAGTATTTT. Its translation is CASSLEGITTDTQYF.

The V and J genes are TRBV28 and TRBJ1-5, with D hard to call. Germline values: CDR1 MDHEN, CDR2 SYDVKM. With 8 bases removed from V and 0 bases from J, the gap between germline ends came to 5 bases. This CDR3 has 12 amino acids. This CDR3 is CASVGSNQPQHF. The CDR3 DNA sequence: TGTGCCAGCGTCGGTAGCAATCAGCCCCAGCATTTT.

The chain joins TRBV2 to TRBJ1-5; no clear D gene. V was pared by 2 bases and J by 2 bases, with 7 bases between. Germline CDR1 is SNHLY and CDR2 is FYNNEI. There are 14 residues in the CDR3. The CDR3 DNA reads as TGTGCCAGCAGTGAAAAAACAGGCAATCAGCCCCAGCATTTT. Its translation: CASSEKTGNQPQHF.